One T cell receptor (beta chain) is described in this entry. The entry originates in a study of blood T cell repertoires in COVID-19. This CDR3 contains 15 residues. V dropped 6 bases and J dropped 1 base, with 14 bases sitting between them. Germline V gene sequence: CDR1 SNHLY, CDR2 FYNNEI. The data were produced by immunoSEQ multiplex PCR, yet TCRdb's version contains in-frame clones alone and is incomplete. This sample carries some 230,000 clones, 80% to 90% of them seen once, and the ten largest clones take 3% to 4%. This TCR was recovered from a woman between 18 and 29 years old in a cohort exposed to, infected with or recovered from COVID-19 (not recorded which). The sequencing sample was made of PBMCs or T cells enriched from blood (not recorded which). The chain recombines TRBV2 with TRBJ2-3, with D tentatively TRBD1 (5 bases). CDR3 amino acids: CASSFRERGTDTQYF. The CDR3 coding sequence is TGTGCCAGCAGCTTCAGGGAAAGGGGCACAGATACGCAGTATTTT. Together with reference TRBV2 and TRBJ2-3, the CDR3 gives the full variable domain: EPEVTQTPSHQVTQMGQEVILRCVPISNHLYFYWYRQILGQKVEFLVSFYNNEISEKSEIFDDQFSVERPDGSNFTLKIRSTKLEDSAMYFCASSFRERGTDTQYFGPGTRLTVL.